This T cell receptor (beta chain) was identified during a study of T cell responses to AZD1222 COVID-19 vaccine. Study-level points and caveats: Seropositive at baseline were only a handful of AZD1222 recipients. There were mostly white British donors and more females than males, and clonal diversity was possibly underestimated.

A remark on this clone: The antigen remains unidentified.

Method: immunoSEQ multiplex PCR; TCRdb's copy keeps in-frame clones and lacks some. The sample carries 100,000 to 150,000 clones, 70% to 90% recorded once. Germline V gene sequence: CDR1 MNHEY, CDR2 SMNVEV (reference sequence). The length of the CDR3 is 17 residues. V dropped 5 bases and J dropped 13 bases, with 27 bases sitting between them. The source material was peripheral blood, sampled on day 0 of AZD1222 vaccination. V usage is TRBV27 and J usage is TRBJ1-6; the D gene is possibly TRBD1 (6 bases). This TCR was recovered from an adult in good health. As DNA, the CDR3 is TGTGCCAGCAGTGCACAACAGGGCCCCCCTTATAATGGGCCCCTCCACTTT. It specifies CASSAQQGPPYNGPLHF.